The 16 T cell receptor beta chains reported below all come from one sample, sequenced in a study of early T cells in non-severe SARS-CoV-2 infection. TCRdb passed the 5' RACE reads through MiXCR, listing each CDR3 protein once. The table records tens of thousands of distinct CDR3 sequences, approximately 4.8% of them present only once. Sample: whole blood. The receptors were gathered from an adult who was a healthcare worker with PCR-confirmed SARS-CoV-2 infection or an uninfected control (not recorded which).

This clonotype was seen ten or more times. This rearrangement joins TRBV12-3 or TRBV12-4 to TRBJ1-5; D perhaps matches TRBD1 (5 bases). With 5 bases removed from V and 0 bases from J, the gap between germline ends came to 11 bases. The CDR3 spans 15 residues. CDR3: CASSTQDYSNQPQHF. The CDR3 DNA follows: TGTGCCAGCAGTACACAGGACTATAGCAATCAGCCCCAGCATTTT.

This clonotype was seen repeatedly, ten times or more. The CDR3 here is CSVGGGEGYTF. For the CDR3, the DNA is TGCAGCGTTGGCGGGGGCGAAGGCTACACCTTC. The chain employs TRBV29-1 and TRBJ1-2, with D possibly TRBD1 on 6 matching bases. The V gene's germline CDR1 is SQVTM and CDR2 ANQGSEA. V was pared by 4 bases and J by 8 bases, with 11 bases between. The CDR3 has 11 amino acids.

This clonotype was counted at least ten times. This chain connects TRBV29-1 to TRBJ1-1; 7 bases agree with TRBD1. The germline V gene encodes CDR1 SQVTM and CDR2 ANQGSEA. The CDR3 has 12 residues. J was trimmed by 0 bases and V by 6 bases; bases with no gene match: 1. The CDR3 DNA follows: TGCAGCGTGGGACAGCTGAACACTGAAGCTTTCTTT. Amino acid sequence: CSVGQLNTEAFF. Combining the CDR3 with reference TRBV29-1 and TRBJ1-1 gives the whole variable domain SAVISQKPSRDICQRGTSLTIQCQVDSQVTMMFWYRQQPGQSLTLIATANQGSEATYESGFVIDKFPISRPNLTFSTLTVSNMSPEDSSIYLCSVGQLNTEAFFGQGTRLTVV.

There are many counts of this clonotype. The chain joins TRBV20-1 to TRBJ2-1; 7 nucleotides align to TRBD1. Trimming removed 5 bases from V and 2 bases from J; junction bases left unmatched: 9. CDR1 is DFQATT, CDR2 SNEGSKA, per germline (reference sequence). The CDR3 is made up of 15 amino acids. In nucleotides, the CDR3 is TGCAGTGCTGAGACCGCCGGGACAGCCTACAATGAGCAGTTCTTC. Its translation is CSAETAGTAYNEQFF.

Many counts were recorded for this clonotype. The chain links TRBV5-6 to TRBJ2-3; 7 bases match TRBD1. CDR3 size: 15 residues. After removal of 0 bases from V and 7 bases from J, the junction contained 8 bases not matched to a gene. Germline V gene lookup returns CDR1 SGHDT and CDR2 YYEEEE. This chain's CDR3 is CASSLVDRKLHTQYF. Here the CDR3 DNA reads TGTGCCAGCAGCTTGGTGGACAGGAAGTTGCATACGCAGTATTTT.

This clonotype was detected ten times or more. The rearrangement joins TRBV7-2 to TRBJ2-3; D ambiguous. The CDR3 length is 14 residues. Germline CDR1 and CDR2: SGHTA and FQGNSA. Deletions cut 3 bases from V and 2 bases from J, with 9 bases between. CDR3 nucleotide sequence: TGTGCCAGCAGCTTTGGAGATATCACAGATACGCAGTATTTT. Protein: CASSFGDITDTQYF.

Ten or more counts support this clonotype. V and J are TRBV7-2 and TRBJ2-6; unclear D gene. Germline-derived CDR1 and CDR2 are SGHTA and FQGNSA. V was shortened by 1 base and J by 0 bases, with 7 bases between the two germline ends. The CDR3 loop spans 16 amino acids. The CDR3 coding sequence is TGTGCCAGCAGCTTAGAGCCAGGCTCTGGGGCCAACGTCCTGACTTTC. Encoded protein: CASSLEPGSGANVLTF.

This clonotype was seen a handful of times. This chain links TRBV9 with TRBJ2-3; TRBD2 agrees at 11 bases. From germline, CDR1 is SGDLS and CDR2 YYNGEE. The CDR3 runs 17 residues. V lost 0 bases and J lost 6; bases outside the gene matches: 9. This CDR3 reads CASSVAGPLAGVDTQYF. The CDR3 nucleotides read TGTGCCAGCAGCGTAGCCGGGCCACTAGCGGGGGTCGATACGCAGTATTTT.

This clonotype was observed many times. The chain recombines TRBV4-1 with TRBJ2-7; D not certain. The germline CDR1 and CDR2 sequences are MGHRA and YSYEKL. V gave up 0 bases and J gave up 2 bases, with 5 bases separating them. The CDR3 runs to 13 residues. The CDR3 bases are TGCGCCAGCAGCCAAGAAGGGCCCTACGAGCAGTACTTC. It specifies CASSQEGPYEQYF.

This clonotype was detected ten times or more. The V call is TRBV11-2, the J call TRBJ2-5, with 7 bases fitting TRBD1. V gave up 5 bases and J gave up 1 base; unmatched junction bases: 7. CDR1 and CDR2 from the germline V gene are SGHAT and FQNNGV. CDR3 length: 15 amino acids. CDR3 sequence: CASSDAGTAQETQYF. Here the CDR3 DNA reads TGTGCCAGCAGCGACGCCGGGACAGCCCAAGAGACCCAGTACTTC.

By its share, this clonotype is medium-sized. The CDR3 loop reads CASSPRTGPAGYGYTF. The CDR3 nucleotides are TGTGCCAGCAGCCCCCGGACAGGGCCCGCTGGCTATGGCTACACCTTC. This chain connects TRBV11-2 to TRBJ1-2; the match to TRBD1 covers 8 bases. CDR1 is SGHAT, CDR2 FQNNGV, per germline. V lost 5 bases to trimming and J lost 4 bases; unmatched junction nucleotides: 12. The CDR3 runs 16 residues.

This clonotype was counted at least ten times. Written as DNA, the CDR3 is TGCAGCGTTGAGAGGACGGGCTATGGCTACACCTTC. It encodes CSVERTGYGYTF. The J gene is TRBJ1-2, the V gene TRBV29-1; D ambiguous. V lost 3 bases to trimming and J lost 4 bases, with 9 bases between them. CDR1 SQVTM and CDR2 ANQGSEA come from the germline V gene. The CDR3 loop spans 12 amino acids.

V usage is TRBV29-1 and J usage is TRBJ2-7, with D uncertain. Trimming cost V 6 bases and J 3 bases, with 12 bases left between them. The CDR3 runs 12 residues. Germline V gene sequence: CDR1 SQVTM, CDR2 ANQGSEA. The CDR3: CSVILDYYEQYF. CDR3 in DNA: TGCAGCGTGATCCTGGATTACTACGAGCAGTACTTC.

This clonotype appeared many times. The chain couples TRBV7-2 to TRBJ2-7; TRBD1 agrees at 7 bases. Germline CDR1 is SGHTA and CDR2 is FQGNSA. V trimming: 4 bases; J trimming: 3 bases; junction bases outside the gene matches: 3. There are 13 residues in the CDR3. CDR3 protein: CASSYRGNYEQYF. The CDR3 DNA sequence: TGTGCCAGCAGCTACAGGGGCAACTACGAGCAGTACTTC.

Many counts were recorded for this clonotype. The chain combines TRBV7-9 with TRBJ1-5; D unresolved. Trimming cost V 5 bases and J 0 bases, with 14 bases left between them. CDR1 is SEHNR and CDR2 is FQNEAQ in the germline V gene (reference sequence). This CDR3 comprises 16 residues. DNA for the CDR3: TGTGCCAGCAGCACCATTAAGGACGGTAGCAATCAGCCCCAGCATTTT. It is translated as CASSTIKDGSNQPQHF.

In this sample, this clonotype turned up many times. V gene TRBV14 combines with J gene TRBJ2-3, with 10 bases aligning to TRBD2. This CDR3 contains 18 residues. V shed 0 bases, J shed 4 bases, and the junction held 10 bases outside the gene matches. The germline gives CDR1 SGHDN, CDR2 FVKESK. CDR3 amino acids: CASSQDSRSGGEADTQYF. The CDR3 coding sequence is TGTGCCAGCAGCCAAGATTCCAGGAGCGGGGGGGAGGCAGATACGCAGTATTTT.